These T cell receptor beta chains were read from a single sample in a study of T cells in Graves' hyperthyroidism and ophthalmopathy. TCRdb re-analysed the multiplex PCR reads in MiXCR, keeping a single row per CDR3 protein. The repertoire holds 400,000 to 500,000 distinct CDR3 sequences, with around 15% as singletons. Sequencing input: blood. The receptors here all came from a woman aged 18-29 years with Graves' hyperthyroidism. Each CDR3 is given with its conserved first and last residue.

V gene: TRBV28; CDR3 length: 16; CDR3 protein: CASSLTDRGRGEKLFF
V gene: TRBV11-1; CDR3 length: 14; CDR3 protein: CASSVDTYQETQYF
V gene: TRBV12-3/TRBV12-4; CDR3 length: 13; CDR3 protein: CASSPGGAGTQYF
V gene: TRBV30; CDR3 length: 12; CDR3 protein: CAWSVGRDEQYF
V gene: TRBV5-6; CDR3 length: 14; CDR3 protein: CASSQTGSSYEQYF
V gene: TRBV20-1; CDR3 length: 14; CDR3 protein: CSAEDRVGANEQFF
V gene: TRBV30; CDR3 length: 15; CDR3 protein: CAWSVLGARGNEQFF
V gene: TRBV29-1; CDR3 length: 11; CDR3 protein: CSVGRSDGYTF
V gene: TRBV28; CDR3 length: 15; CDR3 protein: CASSPRGQEQETQYF
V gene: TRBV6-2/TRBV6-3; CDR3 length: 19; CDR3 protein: CASNPSWDRVLSGDNEQFF